Reported below is one T cell receptor (beta chain). What it binds is not known. The data were produced by immunoSEQ multiplex PCR, yet TCRdb's version contains in-frame clones alone and is incomplete. The sample lists roughly 77,000 clones; approximately 95% were seen once. Donors came from a validation cohort of over a hundred subjects, distinct from the first 666-subject cohort. This sample is drawn from a study of cytomegalovirus exposure and HLA in healthy donors. General study results and limits: The classifier reportedly diagnosed cytomegalovirus status with high sensitivity and specificity. Among TCR sequences, most were rare, though some public TCRs appeared in many donors. The listing of 150 to 200 TCR beta chains classed them as cytomegalovirus-associated.

V lost 0 bases to trimming and J lost 3 bases, with 13 bases between them. CDR1 is SGHRS and CDR2 is YFSETQ in the germline V gene. The length of the CDR3 is 15 residues. The V call is TRBV5-1, the J call TRBJ2-7, with D perhaps matching TRBD1 (5 bases). The clonotype was recovered from a woman younger than 30 in good health and CMV-seronegative. The sequencing input was PBMCs. CDR3: CASSLDSAGYYEQYF. CDR3 in DNA: TGCGCCAGCAGCTTGGATTCGGCAGGGTACTACGAGCAGTACTTC.